This T cell receptor (beta chain) was sequenced for a study of cytomegalovirus exposure and HLA in healthy donors. General study results and limits: The study put under 200 TCR beta chains on its list as cytomegalovirus-associated. Subsequent analysis showed first-cohort TCR clusters tending to co-occur in 120 validation repertoires.

It was the approximately 120-subject validation cohort, separate from the roughly 700-subject first cohort, to which the donors belonged. CDR3 length equals 16 residues. V was pared by 1 base and J by 3 bases, with 4 bases of the junction left unmatched. Germline V gene data show CDR1 as SGHNT and CDR2 as YENEEA. Turning to this clone: The antigen remains undetermined.

Repertoires were generated with immunoSEQ multiplex PCR, while TCRdb's copy carries only in-frame clones and drops some. In the table there are some 130,000 clones, approximately 89% of which are singletons. The V gene is TRBV11-3, the J gene TRBJ2-3, with TRBD2 matching 10 bases. Sequenced sample: PBMCs. The sequence was collected from a woman aged 18-30 years in good health and CMV-seronegative. DNA of the CDR3: TGTGCCAGCAGCTTAGGTGTAGCGGGGGGTACAGATACGCAGTATTTT. Protein: CASSLGVAGGTDTQYF.